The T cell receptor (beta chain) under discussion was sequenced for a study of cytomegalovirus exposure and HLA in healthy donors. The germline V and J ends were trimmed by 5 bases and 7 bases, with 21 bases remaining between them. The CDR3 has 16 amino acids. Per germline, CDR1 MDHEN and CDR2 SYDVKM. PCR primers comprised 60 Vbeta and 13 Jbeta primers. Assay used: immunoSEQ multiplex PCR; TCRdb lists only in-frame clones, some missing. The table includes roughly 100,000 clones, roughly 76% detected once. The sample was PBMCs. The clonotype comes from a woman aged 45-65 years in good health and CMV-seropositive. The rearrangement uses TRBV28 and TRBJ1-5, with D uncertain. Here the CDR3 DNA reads TGTGCCAGCAGTATGGCACTGATGGGAGGCGGGCAGCCCCAGCATTTT. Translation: CASSMALMGGGQPQHF. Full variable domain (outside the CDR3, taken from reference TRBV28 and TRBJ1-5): DVKVTQSSRYLVKRTGEKVFLECVQDMDHENMFWYRQDPGLGLRLIYFSYDVKMKEKGDIPEGYSVSREKKERFSLILESASTNQTSMYLCASSMALMGGGQPQHFGDGTRLSIL.